This T cell receptor (beta chain) was identified in a study of control samples from healthy donors and cancer patients. This CDR3 contains 15 residues. Germline CDR1 reads SGHRS; CDR2 reads YFSETQ. The V and J ends lost 2 bases and 0 bases respectively, with 8 bases between them. Assay: immunoSEQ multiplex PCR; the TCRdb copy retains only in-frame clones and omits some. Of 150,000 to 200,000 clones in the sample, roughly 93% were seen once. Source material: blood. The genes are TRBV5-1 and TRBJ1-4, with D unresolved. The TCR originated in a woman aged 60-75 years in good health. CDR3 DNA sequence: TGCGCCAGCAGCTTTGTACAGTCAACTAATGAAAAACTGTTTTTT. The encoded protein is CASSFVQSTNEKLFF.